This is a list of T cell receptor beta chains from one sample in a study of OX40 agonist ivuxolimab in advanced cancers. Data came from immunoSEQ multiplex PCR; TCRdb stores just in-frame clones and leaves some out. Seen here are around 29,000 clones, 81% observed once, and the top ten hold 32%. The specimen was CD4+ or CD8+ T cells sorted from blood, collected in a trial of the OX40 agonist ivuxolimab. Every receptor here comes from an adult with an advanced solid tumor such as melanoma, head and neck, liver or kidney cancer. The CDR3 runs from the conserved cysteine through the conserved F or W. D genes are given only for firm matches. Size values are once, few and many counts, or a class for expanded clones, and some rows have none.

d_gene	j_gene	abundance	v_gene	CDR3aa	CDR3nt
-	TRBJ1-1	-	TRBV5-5	CASSLWSGDTEAFF	TGTGCCAGCAGCTTGTGGTCGGGGGACACTGAAGCTTTCTTT
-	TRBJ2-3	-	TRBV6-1	CASNSEGGDTQYF	TGTGCCAGCAACTCCGAAGGTGGAGATACGCAGTATTTT
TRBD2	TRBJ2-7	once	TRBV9	CASSVVAGAQYEQYF	TGTGCCAGCAGCGTAGTAGCGGGGGCTCAATACGAGCAGTACTTC
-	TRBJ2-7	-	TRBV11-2	CANSLGTSYEQYF	TGTGCCAACAGCTTGGGCACCTCATACGAGCAGTACTTC
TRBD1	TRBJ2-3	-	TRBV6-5	CASSYYTGVADTQYF	TGTGCCAGCAGTTACTATACAGGGGTAGCAGATACGCAGTATTTT
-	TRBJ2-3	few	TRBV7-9	CASSLVWGPWDTDTQYF	TGTGCCAGCAGCTTAGTATGGGGGCCTTGGGACACAGATACGCAGTATTTT
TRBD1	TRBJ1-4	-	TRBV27	CASSLELSGGNEKLFF	TGTGCCAGCAGTTTAGAGCTCTCAGGGGGAAATGAAAAACTGTTTTTT
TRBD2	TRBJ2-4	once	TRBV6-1	CASSELTSGENIQYF	TGTGCCAGCAGTGAATTGACTAGCGGCGAAAACATTCAGTACTTC
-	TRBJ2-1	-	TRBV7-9	CASSLDSLAPYNEQFF	TGTGCCAGCAGCTTAGACTCACTAGCACCGTACAATGAGCAGTTCTTC
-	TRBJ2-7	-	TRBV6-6	CASTEWRGSYEQYF	TGTGCCAGCACCGAATGGCGGGGCTCCTACGAGCAGTACTTC
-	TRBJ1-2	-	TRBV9	CASSDKGLGYGYTF	TGTGCCAGCAGCGATAAGGGGTTAGGCTATGGCTACACCTTC
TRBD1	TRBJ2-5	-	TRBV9	CASSSGQGGRETQYF	TGTGCCAGCAGCTCGGGACAGGGTGGGCGAGAGACCCAGTACTTC
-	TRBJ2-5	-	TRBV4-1	CASSQTDFAQETQYF	TGCGCCAGCAGCCAAACCGATTTCGCCCAAGAGACCCAGTACTTC
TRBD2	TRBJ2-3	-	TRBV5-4	CASSARAPGLAGVTDTQYF	TGTGCCAGCAGCGCGCGCGCGCCGGGACTAGCGGGGGTCACAGATACGCAGTATTTT
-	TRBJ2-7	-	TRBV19	CASSIATGYEQYF	TGTGCCAGTAGTATCGCAACAGGCTACGAGCAGTACTTC
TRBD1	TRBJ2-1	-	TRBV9	CASSTRTGVNEQFF	TGTGCCAGCAGCACCCGGACAGGGGTCAATGAGCAGTTCTTC
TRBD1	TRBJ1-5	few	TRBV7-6	CASSLNRGGNQPQHF	TGTGCCAGCAGCTTGAACAGGGGTGGCAATCAGCCCCAGCATTTT
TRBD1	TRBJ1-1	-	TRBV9	CASSAGGTVLNTEAFF	TGTGCCAGCAGCGCGGGGGGGACAGTCTTGAACACTGAAGCTTTCTTT
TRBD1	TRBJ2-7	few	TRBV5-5	CASSLTGGTDEQYF	TGTGCCAGCAGCCTTACAGGGGGTACCGACGAGCAGTACTTC
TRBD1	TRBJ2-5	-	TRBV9	CASSPDHDRGPWYQETQYF	TGTGCCAGCAGCCCGGACCACGACAGGGGGCCCTGGTACCAAGAGACCCAGTACTTC
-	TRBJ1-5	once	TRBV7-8	CASSLVSSNQPQHF	TGTGCCAGCAGCCTAGTTTCTAGCAATCAGCCCCAGCATTTT
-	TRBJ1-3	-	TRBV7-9	CASSPNRGNYRNTIYF	TGTGCCAGCAGCCCAAATAGAGGGAACTATCGAAACACCATATATTTT
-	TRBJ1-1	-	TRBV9	CASSTPGRDTEAFF	TGTGCCAGCAGCACCCCCGGGAGGGACACTGAAGCTTTCTTT
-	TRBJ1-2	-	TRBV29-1	CSGTSGTNYGYTF	TGCAGCGGTACGTCCGGGACTAACTATGGCTACACCTTC
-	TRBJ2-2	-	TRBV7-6	CASSLPVTEPNTGELFF	TGTGCCAGCAGCTTACCCGTCACGGAGCCGAACACCGGGGAGCTGTTTTTT
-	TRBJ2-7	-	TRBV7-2	CASSPGRSFNEQYF	TGTGCCAGCAGCCCCGGGCGCAGTTTCAACGAGCAGTACTTC
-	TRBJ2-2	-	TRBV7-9	CASSLFGRNAGELFF	TGTGCCAGCAGCTTATTTGGCAGGAACGCCGGGGAGCTGTTTTTT
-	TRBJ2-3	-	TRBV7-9	CASSWPPGGGDTQYF	TGTGCCAGCAGCTGGCCCCCTGGGGGAGGAGATACGCAGTATTTT
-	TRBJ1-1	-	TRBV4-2	CASSQDSPNTEAFF	TGTGCCAGCAGCCAAGACTCCCCTAACACTGAAGCTTTCTTT
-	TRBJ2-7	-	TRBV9	CASSGASGFYEQYF	TGTGCCAGCAGCGGGGCATCAGGATTCTACGAGCAGTACTTC
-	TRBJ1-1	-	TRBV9	CASSGTALNTEAFF	TGTGCCAGCAGCGGGACAGCCCTGAACACTGAAGCTTTCTTT
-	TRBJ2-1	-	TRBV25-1	CATTQGREQFF	TGTGCCACCACTCAGGGCCGAGAGCAGTTCTTC
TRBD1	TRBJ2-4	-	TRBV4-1	CASSQDSGQSQLAKNIQYF	TGCGCCAGCAGCCAAGATTCGGGACAGTCGCAACTAGCCAAAAACATTCAGTACTTC
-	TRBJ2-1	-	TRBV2	CASTRREPQSYNEQFF	TGTGCCAGCACCCGTAGGGAACCACAATCCTACAATGAGCAGTTCTTC
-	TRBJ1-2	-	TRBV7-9	CASSFGTPGYTF	TGTGCCAGCAGCTTCGGGACTCCTGGCTACACCTTC
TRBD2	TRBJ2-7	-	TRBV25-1	CASSEISGIGNEQYF	TGTGCCAGCAGTGAGATAAGCGGGATTGGTAACGAGCAGTACTTC
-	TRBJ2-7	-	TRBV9	CASSVEQLPGSEQYF	TGTGCCAGCAGCGTAGAACAACTACCAGGTAGCGAGCAGTACTTC
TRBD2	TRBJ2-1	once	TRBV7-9	CASSLGGRAYNEQFF	TGTGCCAGCAGCTTAGGCGGGAGGGCCTACAATGAGCAGTTCTTC
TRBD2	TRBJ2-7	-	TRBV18	CASSLPLTSGSYEQYF	TGTGCCAGCTCACTCCCGTTGACTAGCGGCTCCTACGAGCAGTACTTC
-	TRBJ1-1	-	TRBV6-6	CASSSPDRLNTEAFF	TGTGCCAGCAGTTCACCGGACAGATTGAACACTGAAGCTTTCTTT
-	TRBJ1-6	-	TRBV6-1	CASTLGSSPLHF	TGTGCCAGCACTCTGGGGTCTTCACCCCTCCACTTT
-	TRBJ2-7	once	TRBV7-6	CASRSGEGSSYEQYF	TGTGCCAGCAGGTCAGGGGAGGGAAGCTCCTACGAGCAGTACTTC
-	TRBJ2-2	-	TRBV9	CASSVLRGAGTGELFF	TGTGCCAGCAGCGTACTACGGGGGGCCGGCACCGGGGAGCTGTTTTTT
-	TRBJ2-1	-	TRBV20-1	CSARVGNEQFF	TGCAGTGCTAGAGTGGGCAATGAGCAGTTCTTC
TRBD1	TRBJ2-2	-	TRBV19	CASSRLTGTGYTGELFF	TGTGCCAGTAGCCGCTTGACCGGGACAGGGTACACCGGGGAGCTGTTTTTT
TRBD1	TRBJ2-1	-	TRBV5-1	CASSLATGQYNEQFF	TGCGCCAGCAGCTTGGCCACGGGACAGTACAATGAGCAGTTCTTC
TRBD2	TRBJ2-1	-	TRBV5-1	CASSSGLAGGTNEQFF	TGCGCCAGCAGCTCGGGACTAGCGGGGGGCACCAATGAGCAGTTCTTC
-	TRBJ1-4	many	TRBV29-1	CSPGQYNEKLFF	TGCAGCCCCGGACAGTATAATGAAAAACTGTTTTTT
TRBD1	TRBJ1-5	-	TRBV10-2	CASSGTGGIKGYQPQHF	TGCGCCAGCAGCGGGACAGGGGGTATCAAAGGGTATCAGCCCCAGCATTTT
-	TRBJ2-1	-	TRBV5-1	CASSIQGNNEQFF	TGCGCCAGCAGCATCCAGGGAAACAATGAGCAGTTCTTC
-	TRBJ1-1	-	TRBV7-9	CASNPVLLGIWTEAFF	TGTGCCAGCAACCCCGTCCTTTTGGGGATTTGGACTGAAGCTTTCTTT